The 27 T cell receptor beta chains below come from one sample, sequenced in a study of molecular identifiers for immune sequencing clone quantification. A single record per CDR3 protein comes from TCRdb applying MiXCR to the PCR reads. Of approximately 500,000 distinct CDR3 sequences listed, about 21% are singletons. The sequenced sample was naive CD8+ T cells from blood, with Jurkat cell RNA spiked in. Subset: FACS-sorted CD8+CD4-CCR7+CD45RA+ naive T cells. Receptors originate from a human donor in good health. Some libraries in this study had Jurkat cell RNA spiked in.

Note on this clonotype: Germline is not matched at one junction end, which may reflect a read error. This chain links TRBV6-5 with TRBJ1-1; perhaps TRBD1 as D (5 bases). In germline, CDR1 is MNHEY, CDR2 SVGAGI. This CDR3 is 13 amino acids long. DNA for the CDR3: TGTGACAGCAGTTACGGGGGTAGCACTGAAGCTTTCTTT. Translating gives CDSSYGGSTEAFF.

This clonotype was recorded at least ten times. The rearrangement links TRBV6-5 to TRBJ1-1; D gene ambiguous. The germline V gene encodes CDR1 MNHEY and CDR2 SVGAGI. With 5 bases removed from V and 0 bases from J, the gap between germline ends came to 7 bases. The CDR3 spans 13 residues. CDR3 in DNA: TGTGCCAGCAGTGGTCCAATGAACACTGAAGCTTTCTTT. This translates into CASSGPMNTEAFF.

This clonotype has only a few counts. V is TRBV14 and J is TRBJ2-3; possibly TRBD2 for D (6 bases). The CDR3 totals 18 residues. CDR1 and CDR2 from the germline V gene are SGHDN and FVKESK. With 0 bases removed from V and 7 bases from J, the gap between germline ends came to 23 bases. This CDR3 reads CASSQDIRRPTGENTQYF. CDR3 nucleotides: TGTGCCAGCAGCCAAGATATAAGGAGACCTACGGGGGAAAATACGCAGTATTTT.

This clonotype was counted many times. This sequence joins TRBV29-1 and TRBJ1-1; D gene ambiguous. This CDR3 comprises 14 residues. The V gene lost 4 bases and the J gene lost 1 base, with 13 bases spanning the gap. Germline loops: CDR1 SQVTM, CDR2 ANQGSEA. For the CDR3, the DNA is TGCAGCGTTGCGGGTACGGGTTCGAACACTGAAGCTTTCTTT. It codes for CSVAGTGSNTEAFF.

This clonotype was found many times. The V call is TRBV27, the J call TRBJ2-2; D is perhaps TRBD2 (5 bases). Germline values: CDR1 MNHEY, CDR2 SMNVEV (reference sequence). This CDR3 is built from 14 residues. Between the trimmed V and J ends, which lost 6 bases and 2 bases, there was a span of 10 bases. This chain's CDR3 is CASSLSGNTGELFF. In nucleotides, the CDR3 is TGTGCCAGCAGCTTAAGCGGAAACACCGGGGAGCTGTTTTTT.

This clonotype was found many times. The chain uses TRBV29-1 and TRBJ2-5; D is perhaps TRBD2 (5 bases). There are 15 residues in the CDR3. Trimming took 2 bases from V and 5 from J, leaving 18 bases between them. CDR1 is SQVTM and CDR2 is ANQGSEA in the germline V gene. This CDR3 reads CSVETSPYRRETQYF. The CDR3 nucleotides are TGCAGCGTTGAAACTAGTCCCTACCGCCGGGAGACCCAGTACTTC.

This clonotype has just a few counts. The genes are TRBV5-8 and TRBJ1-1; tentative D call: TRBD1 (5 bases). CDR3 length: 13 amino acids. V gave up 9 bases and J gave up 3 bases, with 15 bases separating them. Per germline, CDR1 SGHTS and CDR2 YDEGEE. CDR3: CANTGGRHTEAFF. CDR3 nucleotides: TGTGCCAACACTGGGGGTAGGCACACTGAAGCTTTCTTT.

This chain links TRBV27 with TRBJ2-7, with TRBD1 identical over 7 bases. Germline values: CDR1 MNHEY, CDR2 SMNVEV (reference sequence). The CDR3 has 14 amino acids. The V gene end was trimmed by 1 base and the J gene end by 4 bases; junction bases not matched to a gene: 4. This CDR3 is CASSLFARGYEQYF. CDR3 nucleotide sequence: TGTGCCAGCAGTTTATTCGCCAGGGGGTACGAGCAGTACTTC.

This clonotype was detected a few times. The chain links TRBV7-6 to TRBJ2-3, with 10 bases matching TRBD2. After removal of 5 bases from V and 4 bases from J, the junction contained 6 bases not matched to a gene. The CDR3 consists of 15 residues. Germline CDR1 and CDR2: SGHVS and FNYEAQ. CDR3 protein: CASSQSGRDADTQYF. DNA for the CDR3: TGTGCCAGCAGCCAAAGCGGGAGGGACGCAGATACGCAGTATTTT.

V and J are TRBV7-9 and TRBJ1-4; TRBD1 is a possible D gene (5 bases). Germline assignment: CDR1 SEHNR and CDR2 FQNEAQ (reference sequence). Trimming stripped 1 base from V and 6 bases from J, with 9 bases between. This CDR3 has 14 amino acids. The CDR3 DNA reads TGTGCCAGCAGCTTAGGGGGCTGGGATGAAAAACTGTTTTTT. Its translation: CASSLGGWDEKLFF.

This clonotype showed up just a few times. The V and J genes are TRBV4-1 and TRBJ2-2, with D perhaps matching TRBD2 (5 bases). This CDR3 contains 16 residues. The germline V gene has CDR1 MGHRA and CDR2 YSYEKL. V was pared by 1 base and J by 6 bases, with 15 bases between. The CDR3 DNA reads as TGCGCCAGCAGCCAAGGCGGACTGGGCCAATCCGGGGAGCTGTTTTTT. Translation: CASSQGGLGQSGELFF.

The genes are TRBV4-3 and TRBJ2-7; 7 nucleotides line up with TRBD1. CDR1 and CDR2 from the germline V gene are LGHNA and YSLEER. The CDR3 runs to 15 residues. The ends lost 3 bases at V and 3 bases at J; junction bases unmatched: 8. The CDR3: CASSQSRDSLYEQYF. DNA for the CDR3: TGCGCCAGCAGCCAGAGTAGGGACAGTCTCTACGAGCAGTACTTC.

As regards this clonotype: A read error may explain this, as a much larger clone is one base away. This sequence joins TRBV7-2 and TRBJ1-6; D ambiguous. With 2 bases removed from V and 1 base from J, the gap between germline ends came to 12 bases. CDR1 SGHTA and CDR2 FQGNSA come from the germline V gene. This CDR3 has 17 residues. The CDR3 region is CASSLMDGESYNSPLHF. Written as DNA, the CDR3 is TGTGCCAGCAGCTTAATGGACGGGGAGTCCTATAATTCACCCCTCCACTTT.

The genes are TRBV6-2 or TRBV6-3 and TRBJ1-5; the D is unclear. This CDR3 region has 12 residues. Trimming left V 2 bases short and J 9 bases short, with 8 bases between. Looked up from germline, CDR1 is MNHEY and CDR2 is SVGEGT. The CDR3 DNA sequence: TGTGCCAGCAGTTACGGTCTCTGGCCCCAGCATTTT. Its protein product is CASSYGLWPQHF.

Concerning this clonotype itself: This could be a read error, since a much larger clone is one nucleotide away. The chain couples TRBV14 to TRBJ1-1; TRBD1 matches at 7 bases. J lost 12 bases, V lost 0 bases, and 7 bases had no gene match. CDR3 length: 13 amino acids. Germline values: CDR1 SGHDN, CDR2 FVKESK. The CDR3 DNA reads as TGTGCCAGCAGCCAAGATGCGACAGGGAAGTCTTTCTTT. It translates to CASSQDATGKSFF.

The chain uses TRBV28 and TRBJ1-1; no clear D gene. Germline CDR1 MDHEN, CDR2 SYDVKM. With 4 bases removed from V and 8 bases from J, the gap between germline ends came to 17 bases. CDR3 length equals 14 residues. The CDR3 sequence is CASSSPLGFTEAFF. The CDR3 DNA reads as TGTGCCAGCAGTTCCCCCCTAGGGTTCACCGAAGCTTTCTTT.

This clonotype occurred many times. The CDR3 region has the DNA TGCAGTGCTAGAGATCAGGGGACAATTAATACCGGGGAGCTGTTTTTT. It codes for CSARDQGTINTGELFF. The chain employs TRBV20-1 and TRBJ2-2; TRBD1 might be the D (6 bases). The CDR3 has 16 amino acids. The germline V gene has CDR1 DFQATT and CDR2 SNEGSKA (reference sequence). Trimming removed 0 bases at V and 5 bases at J, with 16 bases between.

This clonotype was recorded a few times. V gene TRBV4-3 combines with J gene TRBJ2-1; the match to TRBD1 covers 9 bases. The germline gives CDR1 LGHNA, CDR2 YSLEER. The CDR3 totals 16 residues. J gave up 8 bases and V 0 bases, and 8 bases lay outside the gene matches. DNA of the CDR3: TGCGCCAGCAGCCAAGAACAGGGGGCGCAAGGGGATGAGCAGTTCTTC. It specifies CASSQEQGAQGDEQFF.

This clonotype showed up many times. The gene calls are TRBV28 and TRBJ2-2; D is perhaps TRBD1 (7 bases). V lost 3 bases and J lost 5, with 13 bases in between. CDR1 is MDHEN, CDR2 SYDVKM, per germline. CDR3 length: 15 amino acids. The CDR3 nucleotides are TGTGCCAGCAGTTTCAGGGGGGCTTTAACCGGGGAGCTGTTTTTT. It translates to CASSFRGALTGELFF.

On this clonotype: The junction departs from germline at one end; a sequencing error may be responsible. The chain employs TRBV28 and TRBJ2-1; TRBD1 matches 8 bases. Germline assignment: CDR1 MDHEN and CDR2 SYDVKM. The length of the CDR3 is 17 residues. The CDR3, as DNA: TGTGCCAGCAGTTTGCTCCATCCCGGGCCAGGGGGCGGTGAGCATTTCTTC. Its translation is CASSLLHPGPGGGEHFF.

This clonotype turned up a few times. This chain joins TRBV19 and TRBJ1-3, with a tentative D call TRBD1 (5 bases). The germline V and J ends were trimmed by 4 bases and 3 bases, with 10 bases remaining between them. The CDR3 is made up of 14 amino acids. Germline V gene sequence: CDR1 LNHDA, CDR2 SQIVND (reference sequence). The CDR3 DNA reads as TGTGCCAGTAGTACCCAGGGAATTGGAAACACCATATATTTT. It specifies CASSTQGIGNTIYF.

This clonotype was recorded many times. The chain carries TRBV7-6 and TRBJ2-5; possibly TRBD1 for D (5 bases). The V end was cut by 3 bases, the J end by 1 base, with 12 bases between. This CDR3 is built from 15 residues. The V gene's germline CDR1 is SGHVS and CDR2 FNYEAQ. Here the CDR3 reads CASSFARQGQETQYF. The DNA for the CDR3 is TGTGCCAGCAGCTTCGCGCGCCAGGGCCAAGAGACCCAGTACTTC.

In its sample, this clonotype was seen a few times. CDR3 nucleotide sequence: TGTGCCACCAGCAGAGATGAGGCTAGCGGGACCACAGATACGCAGTATTTT. Translation: CATSRDEASGTTDTQYF. The chain links TRBV15 to TRBJ2-3; 9 bases align to TRBD2. V dropped 0 bases and J dropped 2; count of bases not matched to a gene: 6. Germline CDR1 is LNHNV and CDR2 is YYDKDF (reference sequence). The CDR3 is made up of 17 amino acids.

This clonotype occurred a few times. The chain uses TRBV12-3 or TRBV12-4 and TRBJ1-2, with 8 bases aligning to TRBD1. The CDR3 consists of 14 residues. The V segment lost 5 bases and the J segment 6 bases; nucleotides outside the gene matches: 8. The CDR3 region has the DNA TGTGCCAGCAGTCCAGGACAGGGTTTTCATGGCTACACCTTC. Its protein is CASSPGQGFHGYTF.

V gene TRBV7-9 combines with J gene TRBJ1-2; no clear D. The germline gives CDR1 SEHNR, CDR2 FQNEAQ (reference sequence). Trimming cost V 10 bases and J 8 bases, with 14 bases left between them. The CDR3 extends over 11 amino acids. CDR3 region: CATPSIGGYTF. The CDR3 nucleotides are TGTGCCACTCCCTCGATAGGGGGCTACACCTTC.

The chain combines TRBV12-3 or TRBV12-4 with TRBJ2-7; D is uncertain. The CDR3 is made up of 13 amino acids. Trimming took off 7 bases at V and 2 bases at J, with 12 bases between the two ends. This CDR3 is CASTLGYTYEQYF. The CDR3 nucleotides read TGTGCCAGCACCTTGGGCTATACCTACGAGCAGTACTTC.

The chain carries TRBV2 and TRBJ2-7; D is uncertain. Germline CDR1 is SNHLY and CDR2 is FYNNEI. The length of the CDR3 is 15 residues. The V end was cut by 7 bases, the J end by 0 bases, with 16 bases between. The CDR3 spells CASMGGSLSSYEQYF. The CDR3 DNA sequence: TGTGCCAGCATGGGTGGCAGCCTCTCCTCCTACGAGCAGTACTTC.